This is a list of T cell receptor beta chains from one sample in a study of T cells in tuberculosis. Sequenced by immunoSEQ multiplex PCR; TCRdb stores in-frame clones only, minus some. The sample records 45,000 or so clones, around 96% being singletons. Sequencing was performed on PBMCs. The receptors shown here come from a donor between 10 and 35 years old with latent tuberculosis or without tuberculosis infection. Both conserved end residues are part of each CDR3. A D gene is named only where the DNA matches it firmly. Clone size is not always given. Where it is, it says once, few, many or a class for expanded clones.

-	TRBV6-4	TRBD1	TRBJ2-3	CASSDVGQSTDTQYF	TGTGCCAGCAGTGACGTGGGACAGTCCACAGATACGCAGTATTTT
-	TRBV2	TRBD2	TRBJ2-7	CASSGGIAGQDEQYF	TGTGCCAGCAGTGGGGGGATAGCGGGACAAGACGAGCAGTACTTC
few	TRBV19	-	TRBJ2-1	CASSIVSGNEQFF	TGTGCCAGTAGTATAGTTAGTGGCAATGAGCAGTTCTTC
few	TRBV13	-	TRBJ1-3	CASSSSYTIYF	TGTGCCAGCAGCTCCTCCTACACCATATATTTT
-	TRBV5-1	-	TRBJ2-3	CASSLDRASWDTQYF	TGCGCCAGCAGCTTGGACAGGGCATCGTGGGATACGCAGTATTTT
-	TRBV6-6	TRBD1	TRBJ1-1	CASSRGQAFF	TGTGCCAGCAGTAGGGGGCAAGCTTTCTTT
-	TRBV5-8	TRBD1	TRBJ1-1	CASSEGQVDTEAFF	TGTGCCAGCAGCGAGGGACAGGTGGACACTGAAGCTTTCTTT
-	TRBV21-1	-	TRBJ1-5	CASSPGEGRYNQPQHF	TGTGCCAGCAGCCCCGGGGAAGGGAGGTACAATCAGCCCCAGCATTTT
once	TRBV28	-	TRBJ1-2	CASSLVQQLYFYGYTF	TGTGCCAGCAGTTTAGTTCAACAGCTATATTTCTATGGCTACACCTTC
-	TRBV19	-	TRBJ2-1	CASNPQGTSSYNEQFF	TGTGCCAGTAACCCACAGGGTACAAGCTCCTACAATGAGCAGTTCTTC
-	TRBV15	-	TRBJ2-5	CATSRDRETAQRTQYF	TGTGCCACCAGCAGAGATCGGGAAACGGCCCAAAGGACCCAGTACTTC
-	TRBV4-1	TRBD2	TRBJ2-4	CASSLHYPGTSGRLAKNIQYF	TGCGCCAGCAGCCTCCACTATCCAGGGACTAGCGGGCGTCTAGCCAAAAACATTCAGTACTTC
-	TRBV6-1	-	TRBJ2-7	CASSEIGYEQYF	TGTGCCAGCAGTGAAATCGGCTACGAGCAGTACTTC
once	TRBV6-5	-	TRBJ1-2	CASSFRGGYGYTF	TGTGCCAGCAGCTTCCGGGGGGGCTATGGCTACACCTTC
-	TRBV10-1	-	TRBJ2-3	CASSAHRAGFGDTQYF	TGCGCCAGCAGTGCCCACCGTGCGGGGTTCGGAGATACGCAGTATTTT
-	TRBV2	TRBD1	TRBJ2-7	CASSISGTVSYEQYF	TGTGCCAGCAGTATCTCCGGGACAGTCTCCTACGAGCAGTACTTC
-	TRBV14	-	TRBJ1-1	CASSQGTWRAEAFF	TGTGCCAGCAGCCAAGGGACTTGGCGGGCTGAAGCTTTCTTT
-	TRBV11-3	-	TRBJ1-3	CASSRGGSGNTIYF	TGTGCCAGCAGCCGGGGAGGCTCTGGAAACACCATATATTTT
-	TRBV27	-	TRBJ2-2	CASRLRDSRSSGELFF	TGTGCCAGCAGGCTTAGGGACTCCCGTTCTTCCGGGGAGCTGTTTTTT
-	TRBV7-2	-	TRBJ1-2	CASRRDSGRRGYTF	TGTGCCAGCAGACGGGACTCCGGGAGGAGAGGCTACACCTTC
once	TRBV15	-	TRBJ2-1	CATSRDPDNPEQFF	TGTGCCACCAGCAGAGATCCGGACAACCCGGAGCAGTTCTTC
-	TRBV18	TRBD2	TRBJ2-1	CASSPASQRGYNEQFF	TGTGCCAGCTCACCCGCAAGCCAGCGGGGATACAATGAGCAGTTCTTC
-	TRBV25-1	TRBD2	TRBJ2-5	CASTQQRGTSGSWETQYF	TGTGCCAGCACCCAACAGAGAGGGACTAGCGGGTCGTGGGAGACCCAGTACTTC
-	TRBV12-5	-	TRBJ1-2	CASGLEGGANGYTF	TGTGCTAGTGGTTTGGAGGGGGGGGCGAATGGCTACACCTTC
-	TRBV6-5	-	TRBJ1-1	CASSWGGGNTEAFF	TGTGCCAGCAGTTGGGGAGGGGGGAACACTGAAGCTTTCTTT
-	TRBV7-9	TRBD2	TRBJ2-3	CASSSKLAGGKADTQYF	TGTGCCAGCAGCTCCAAACTAGCGGGGGGCAAGGCAGATACGCAGTATTTT
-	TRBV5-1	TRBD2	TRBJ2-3	CASSSRPSGSTDTQYF	TGCGCCAGCAGCTCCCGACCTAGCGGATCCACAGATACGCAGTATTTT
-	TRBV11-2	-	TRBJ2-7	CASSYGVGDEQYF	TGTGCCAGCAGTTATGGGGTCGGGGACGAGCAGTACTTC
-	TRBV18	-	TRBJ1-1	CASSQSDTREAFF	TGTGCCAGCTCACAATCGGACACTCGGGAAGCTTTCTTT
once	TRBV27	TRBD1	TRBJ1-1	CASGLSAGGTEAFF	TGTGCCAGCGGACTCTCGGCAGGGGGCACTGAAGCTTTCTTT
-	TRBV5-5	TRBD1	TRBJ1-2	CASSRTTGSGYTF	TGTGCCAGCAGCAGAACGACAGGGTCTGGCTACACCTTC
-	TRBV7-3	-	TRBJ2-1	CASSFHVGEQFF	TGTGCCAGCAGCTTCCACGTCGGTGAGCAGTTCTTC
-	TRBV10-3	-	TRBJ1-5	CAISGGGGDQPQHF	TGTGCCATCAGTGGGGGTGGGGGCGATCAGCCCCAGCATTTT
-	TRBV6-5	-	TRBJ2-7	CASSQQGSYEQYF	TGTGCCAGCAGTCAGCAGGGGTCCTACGAGCAGTACTTC
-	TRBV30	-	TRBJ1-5	CAWSIRGGYNQPQHF	TGTGCCTGGAGTATCCGGGGTGGTTACAATCAGCCCCAGCATTTT
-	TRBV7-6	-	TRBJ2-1	CASSSGLGANEQFF	TGTGCCAGCAGCTCCGGGCTTGGGGCCAATGAGCAGTTCTTC
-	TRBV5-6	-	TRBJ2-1	CASSLVTQNNEQFF	TGTGCCAGCAGCTTGGTAACCCAGAACAATGAGCAGTTCTTC
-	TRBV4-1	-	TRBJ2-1	CASSQDRGGPYNEQFF	TGCGCCAGCAGCCAAGATAGGGGGGGACCGTACAATGAGCAGTTCTTC
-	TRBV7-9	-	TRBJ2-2	CASTPPTLRTGELFF	TGTGCCAGCACCCCCCCGACACTCCGCACCGGGGAGCTGTTTTTT
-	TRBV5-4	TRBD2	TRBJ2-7	CASSPGTSEQYF	TGTGCCAGCAGCCCTGGGACTAGTGAGCAGTACTTC
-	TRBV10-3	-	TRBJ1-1	CAVQGSTEAFF	TGTGCCGTACAGGGTTCCACTGAAGCTTTCTTT
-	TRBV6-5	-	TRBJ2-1	CASSLGGVTYNEQFF	TGTGCCAGCAGTTTAGGAGGGGTGACCTACAATGAGCAGTTCTTC
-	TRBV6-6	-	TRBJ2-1	CASSYGGGSSYNEQFF	TGTGCCAGCAGTTACGGGGGAGGAAGCTCCTACAATGAGCAGTTCTTC
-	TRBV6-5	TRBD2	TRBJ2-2	CASSYEAGVSTGELFF	TGTGCCAGCAGTTACGAGGCGGGAGTTAGCACCGGGGAGCTGTTTTTT
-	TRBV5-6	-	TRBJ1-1	CASSLGQNNLNTEAFF	TGTGCCAGCAGCTTAGGACAGAATAATTTGAACACTGAAGCTTTCTTT
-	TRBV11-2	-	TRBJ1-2	CASSLVDGVSGYTF	TGTGCCAGCAGCTTAGTTGACGGAGTGAGTGGCTACACCTTC
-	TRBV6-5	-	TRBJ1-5	CASSYGAGHQPQHF	TGTGCCAGCAGTTACGGGGCAGGACATCAGCCCCAGCATTTT
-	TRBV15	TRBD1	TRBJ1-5	CATESGTVGNQPQHF	TGTGCCACCGAGAGTGGGACAGTAGGGAATCAGCCCCAGCATTTT
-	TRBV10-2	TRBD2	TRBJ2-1	CASKLAGNNEQFF	TGCGCCAGCAAATTAGCGGGGAACAATGAGCAGTTCTTC
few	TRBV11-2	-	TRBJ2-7	CASSVGGRGDF	TGTGCCAGCAGTGTCGGGGGGCGAGGTGACTTC
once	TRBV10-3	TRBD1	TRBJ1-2	CAISDWVGQGDRYGYTF	TGTGCCATCAGTGATTGGGTAGGGCAGGGGGATCGCTATGGCTACACCTTC